The TCR beta chain under discussion was sequenced for a study of T cells in Graves' hyperthyroidism and ophthalmopathy. Study overall: It was at initial diagnosis, before any treatment, that peripheral blood was collected.

This CDR3 comprises 12 residues. Together with thyroid ultrasound, orbital computed tomography, serum thyroxine and TRAb, clinical symptoms were used for diagnoses. RNA transcripts provided the source from which TCR beta CDR3 regions were amplified. An initial round of RT-PCR targeting the TCR CDR3 relied on the HTBI primer set. TCRdb redid the calling of the multiplex PCR reads with MiXCR, one entry per CDR3 protein. Found here are about 610,000 distinct CDR3 sequences, about a sixth of them singletons; the top ten hold 2.5% to 4%. With regard to this clonotype: A much more abundant neighbour one base away suggests this may be a read error.

The receptor was derived from a woman in her thirties or forties with Graves' ophthalmopathy. The source material was blood. The V call is TRBV12-3 or TRBV12-4, the J call TRBJ2-1; a possible D gene is TRBD1 (6 bases). This chain's CDR3 is CASSYRANEQSF. The CDR3 bases are TGTGCCAGCAGTTACAGGGCCAATGAGCAGTCCTTC.